What follows are 31 T cell receptor beta chains derived from one specimen sequenced in a study of T cell responses to AZD1222 COVID-19 vaccine. TCRdb's table, derived via immunoSEQ multiplex PCR, lists solely in-frame clones and lacks some. This table holds approximately 150,000 clones, under 95% found once. The material was peripheral blood, obtained on day 0 of AZD1222 vaccination. These receptors were obtained from an adult in good health.

The V gene is TRBV18, the J gene TRBJ2-7; a weak D match, TRBD1 (6 bases). The CDR3 runs to 13 residues. Deletions cut 3 bases from V and 7 bases from J, with 13 bases between. The germline V gene has CDR1 KGHSH and CDR2 LQKENI. For the CDR3, the DNA is TGTGCCAGCTCACCCGGACAGTCCGGGGAGCAGTACTTC. As protein: CASSPGQSGEQYF.

The rearrangement joins TRBV10-3 to TRBJ2-3; TRBD1 or TRBD2 may be the D gene (5 bases each). The germline CDR1 and CDR2 sequences are ENHRY and SYGVKD. Trimming left V 10 bases short and J 2 bases short, with 16 bases between. This CDR3 is 14 amino acids long. CDR3 nucleotide sequence: TGTGCCACCAGGGTAGAGGGAAACACAGATACGCAGTATTTT. Its protein product is CATRVEGNTDTQYF.

The rearrangement uses TRBV18 and TRBJ1-4; D gene ambiguous. Trimming removed 4 bases at V and 8 bases at J, with 8 bases between. The CDR3 is made up of 12 amino acids. Germline V gene lookup returns CDR1 KGHSH and CDR2 LQKENI. The CDR3, as DNA: TGTGCCAGCTCACGGGGAGAAGAAAAACTGTTTTTT. Translating gives CASSRGEEKLFF. Supplemented by reference TRBV18 and TRBJ1-4, the full variable domain reads NAGVMQNPRHLVRRRGQEARLRCSPMKGHSHVYWYRQLPEEGLKFMVYLQKENIIDESGMPKERFSAEFPKEGPSILRIQQVVRGDSAAYFCASSRGEEKLFFGSGTQLSVL.

The rearrangement links TRBV7-2 to TRBJ2-7; 7 nucleotides match TRBD2. The CDR3 covers 17 residues. The trim removed 0 bases at V and 2 bases at J, leaving 10 bases unmatched. The germline V gene encodes CDR1 SGHTA and CDR2 FQGNSA. The DNA of the CDR3 is TGTGCCAGCAGCTTAGCTCGGGCTAGCGGAGGCGCCTACGAGCAGTACTTC. Translated: CASSLARASGGAYEQYF.

The gene calls are TRBV5-8 and TRBJ1-5, with 7 bases matching TRBD1. This CDR3 has 15 residues. V shed 0 bases and J 7 bases; nucleotides not matched to a gene: 7. CDR1 is SGHTS and CDR2 is YDEGEE in the germline V gene. The CDR3 nucleotides are TGTGCCAGCAGCTTGGAGGGGGCGCTAGGACAGCCCCAGCATTTT. Amino acid sequence: CASSLEGALGQPQHF.

V usage is TRBV6-5 and J usage is TRBJ2-7; tentatively, D is TRBD2 (5 bases). The CDR3 has 14 amino acids. Trimming removed 6 bases from V and 0 bases from J, with 12 bases in between. Germline CDR1 reads MNHEY; CDR2 reads SVGAGI. The CDR3 spells CASSPRRGSYEQYF. CDR3 nucleotides: TGTGCCAGCAGCCCCCGTCGGGGCTCCTACGAGCAGTACTTC.

This chain uses TRBV5-1 with TRBJ1-2, with D possibly being TRBD1 (5 bases). CDR1 is SGHRS and CDR2 is YFSETQ in the germline V gene. V was shortened by 2 bases and J by 4 bases, with 9 bases between the two germline ends. The CDR3 loop spans 13 amino acids. This chain's CDR3 is CASSLDSRYGYTF. The DNA for the CDR3 is TGCGCCAGCAGCTTAGACAGTCGCTATGGCTACACCTTC.

V usage is TRBV5-1 and J usage is TRBJ2-7; D not certain. The V gene's germline CDR1 is SGHRS and CDR2 YFSETQ. CDR3 length equals 12 residues. The germline V and J ends were trimmed by 5 bases and 2 bases, with 8 bases remaining between them. The DNA of the CDR3 is TGCGCCAGCAGTTCTATGGCCTACGAGCAGTACTTC. The encoded protein is CASSSMAYEQYF. The whole variable domain, filled in from reference TRBV5-1 and TRBJ2-7, reads KAGVTQTPRYLIKTRGQQVTLSCSPISGHRSVSWYQQTPGQGLQFLFEYFSETQRNKGNFPGRFSGRQFSNSRSEMNVSTLELGDSALYLCASSSMAYEQYFGPGTRLTVT.

The chain uses TRBV7-9 and TRBJ2-7; D is perhaps TRBD1 (6 bases). Germline V CDR1 and CDR2: SEHNR, FQNEAQ (reference sequence). The CDR3 is made up of 13 amino acids. Trimming stripped 4 bases from V and 3 bases from J, with 10 bases between. CDR3 in DNA: TGTGCCAGCAGCTCCGGGACACACTACGAGCAGTACTTC. It specifies CASSSGTHYEQYF.

This clone was found once. The chain recombines TRBV7-8 with TRBJ2-2, with D possibly matching TRBD1 (6 bases). The CDR3 totals 14 residues. Trimming took 3 bases from V and 4 from J, leaving 9 bases between them. CDR1 is SGHVS, CDR2 FQNEAQ, per germline. The CDR3 coding sequence is TGTGCCAGCAGCTTCGGGACATCCACCGGGGAGCTGTTTTTT. Its protein product is CASSFGTSTGELFF.

This chain links TRBV28 with TRBJ2-7, with TRBD2 matching over 11 bases. Germline CDR1 MDHEN, CDR2 SYDVKM. V lost 7 bases and J lost 1; bases outside the gene matches: 15. This CDR3 comprises 18 residues. The CDR3 protein is CASIHRNLAGGPSYEQYF. The CDR3 DNA sequence: TGTGCCAGCATCCACCGAAATCTAGCGGGAGGACCTTCCTACGAGCAGTACTTC.

The rearrangement uses TRBV3-1 (or the pseudogene TRBV3-2) and TRBJ2-7; D not certain. In germline, CDR1 is LGHDT, CDR2 YNNKEL (reference sequence). V lost 0 bases and J lost 7, with 10 bases in between. The CDR3 extends over 13 amino acids. This CDR3 is CASSQDWLGEQYF. The CDR3 nucleotides read TGTGCCAGCAGCCAAGATTGGCTAGGGGAGCAGTACTTC.

This clone was counted a few times. The chain recombines TRBV12-3 or TRBV12-4 with TRBJ1-1, with TRBD1 matching 7 bases. This CDR3 has 13 amino acids. Trimming cost V 6 bases and J 4 bases; bases outside gene matches: 5. CDR3 bases: TGTGCCAGCAGATGGGGACAGTCCACTGAAGCTTTCTTT. Its translation: CASRWGQSTEAFF.

V and J are TRBV7-9 and TRBJ1-1; 8 nucleotides agree with TRBD1. This CDR3 region has 15 residues. Germline V gene lookup returns CDR1 SEHNR and CDR2 FQNEAQ (reference sequence). Trimming removed 4 bases from V and 1 base from J; junction bases left unmatched: 5. Here the CDR3 reads CASSSITGGNTEAFF. The CDR3 DNA reads as TGTGCCAGCAGCTCGATAACAGGGGGGAACACTGAAGCTTTCTTT.

With regard to this clone: This sample also contains other DNA sequences that code for the same CDR3. CDR3 sequence reads: CASSLVPGDTEAFF. The CDR3 DNA reads as TGCGCCAGCAGCTTGGTTCCAGGGGACACTGAAGCTTTCTTT. The V and J genes are TRBV5-1 and TRBJ1-1; the D gene is possibly TRBD1 (6 bases). Germline V CDR1 and CDR2: SGHRS, YFSETQ. The CDR3 extends over 14 amino acids. The germline V and J ends were trimmed by 0 bases and 3 bases, with 9 bases remaining between them. Together with reference TRBV5-1 and TRBJ1-1, the CDR3 gives the full variable domain: KAGVTQTPRYLIKTRGQQVTLSCSPISGHRSVSWYQQTPGQGLQFLFEYFSETQRNKGNFPGRFSGRQFSNSRSEMNVSTLELGDSALYLCASSLVPGDTEAFFGQGTRLTVV.

This sequence joins TRBV19 and TRBJ1-5, with TRBD1 matching over 11 bases. CDR3 length equals 15 residues. Germline values: CDR1 LNHDA, CDR2 SQIVND (reference sequence). V lost 10 bases, J lost 2 bases, and 7 bases stayed unmatched. CDR3 in DNA: TGTGCCACGAGGACAGGGGGCGACGGCAATCAGCCCCAGCATTTT. Protein product: CATRTGGDGNQPQHF.

The V and J genes are TRBV30 and TRBJ2-7; D remains unclear. Between the trimmed V and J ends, which lost 1 base and 2 bases, there was a span of 3 bases. From germline, CDR1 is GTSNPN and CDR2 SVGIG (reference sequence). The CDR3 totals 11 residues. Written as DNA, the CDR3 is TGTGCCTGGAGTGCCACCTACGAGCAGTACTTC. Protein product: CAWSATYEQYF.

V and J are TRBV11-3 and TRBJ2-5; the D call may be TRBD1 or TRBD2 (7 bases each). Germline V gene sequence: CDR1 SGHNT, CDR2 YENEEA. V lost 5 bases and J 9 bases, leaving 16 bases between the germline ends. The CDR3 length is 13 residues. The CDR3 loop is CASSIGSGGAQYF. In DNA form, the CDR3 reads TGTGCCAGCAGCATTGGATCAGGGGGGGCCCAGTACTTC.

This chain connects TRBV7-2 to TRBJ2-3, with 10 positions matching TRBD2. CDR3 length: 17 amino acids. The junction had 6 bases not matched to a gene; V was cut back by 3 bases and J by 0 bases. The germline V gene has CDR1 SGHTA and CDR2 FQGNSA. The CDR3 bases are TGTGCCAGCAGCTTTGGGGGACTAGCGACTAGCACAGATACGCAGTATTTT. As protein: CASSFGGLATSTDTQYF. Complete variable domain (other parts from reference TRBV7-2 and TRBJ2-3): GAGVSQSPSNKVTEKGKDVELRCDPISGHTALYWYRQSLGQGLEFLIYFQGNSAPDKSGLPSDRFSAERTGGSVSTLTIQRTQQEDSAVYLCASSFGGLATSTDTQYFGPGTRLTVL.

This sequence joins TRBV11-1 and TRBJ1-4, with D unclear. Germline values: CDR1 SGHAT, CDR2 FQDESV (reference sequence). The CDR3 is made up of 15 amino acids. Trimming took 5 bases from V and 0 from J, leaving 10 bases between them. CDR3 in DNA: TGTGCCAGCAGCGAAATTACCGCAACTAATGAAAAACTGTTTTTT. Translation gives CASSEITATNEKLFF.

The chain joins TRBV6-5 to TRBJ1-2; TRBD1 agrees at 8 bases. The CDR3 runs to 16 residues. Germline V gives CDR1 MNHEY, CDR2 SVGAGI. Trimming took 2 bases from V and 4 from J; bases not matched to a gene: 9. CDR3 in amino acids: CASSYGGTGGAYGYTF. CDR3 in DNA: TGTGCCAGCAGTTACGGGGGCACAGGGGGAGCCTATGGCTACACCTTC.

The chain is built from TRBV18 and TRBJ1-3, with D possibly matching TRBD1 (6 bases). The germline V and J ends were trimmed by 4 bases and 0 bases, with 13 bases remaining between them. The germline CDR1 and CDR2 sequences are KGHSH and LQKENI. The CDR3 runs to 16 residues. The CDR3 loop reads CASSLYGQYSGNTIYF. CDR3 DNA sequence: TGTGCCAGCTCACTATACGGACAGTACTCTGGAAACACCATATATTTT.

This clone has just one count. The chain recombines TRBV5-5 with TRBJ2-4; 9 bases agree with TRBD1. CDR3 length equals 19 residues. Per the germline V gene, CDR1 is SGHKS and CDR2 is YYEKEE (reference sequence). Trimming removed 4 bases from V and 6 bases from J; junction bases left unmatched: 20. The CDR3 reads CASSKSSGGQGEERNIQYF. CDR3 in DNA: TGTGCCAGCAGCAAGAGCTCCGGGGGACAGGGTGAGGAGAGAAACATTCAGTACTTC.

V is TRBV6-5 and J is TRBJ2-5; TRBD2 agrees at 9 bases. This CDR3 spans 16 amino acids. V dropped 0 bases and J dropped 2; count of bases not matched to a gene: 4. Per germline, CDR1 MNHEY and CDR2 SVGAGI. DNA of the CDR3: TGTGCCAGCAGTTACTCGGCGGCGGGAGGGCAAGAGACCCAGTACTTC. The encoded protein is CASSYSAAGGQETQYF.

The gene calls are TRBV18 and TRBJ2-7; possibly TRBD2 for D (5 bases). The CDR3 is 13 amino acids. Trimming took off 0 bases at V and 5 bases at J, with 8 bases between the two ends. The germline gives CDR1 KGHSH, CDR2 LQKENI. CDR3 sequence (DNA): TGTGCCAGCTCACCACCCGGACTTGACGAGCAGTACTTC. The encoded protein is CASSPPGLDEQYF.

The chain recombines TRBV19 with TRBJ2-3, with TRBD1 matching 9 bases. CDR1 is LNHDA, CDR2 SQIVND, per germline (reference sequence). CDR3 length: 14 amino acids. The J segment lost 3 bases and the V segment lost 6 bases, leaving 4 bases of the junction unmatched. CDR3 coding DNA: TGTGCCAGTAGGGGACAGGGTGGGACAGATACGCAGTATTTT. Protein product: CASRGQGGTDTQYF.

This chain connects TRBV5-1 to TRBJ2-6, with TRBD1 as a possible D gene (6 bases). Germline V gene sequence: CDR1 SGHRS, CDR2 YFSETQ. CDR3 length equals 18 residues. The V end was cut by 4 bases, the J end by 0 bases, with 17 bases between. In nucleotides, the CDR3 is TGCGCCAGCAGCCTCTCGACAGGCCCGAGCTCTGGGGCCAACGTCCTGACTTTC. It translates to CASSLSTGPSSGANVLTF.

CDR3 sequence: CASGQGAGSPLHF. CDR3 DNA sequence: TGTGCCAGCGGACAGGGGGCAGGTTCACCCCTCCACTTT. The V call is TRBV27, the J call TRBJ1-6; 11 bases line up with TRBD1. The CDR3 is made up of 13 amino acids. Germline loops: CDR1 MNHEY, CDR2 SMNVEV (reference sequence). V was pared by 8 bases and J by 9 bases, with 3 bases of the junction left unmatched.

The gene calls are TRBV25-1 and TRBJ1-6, with a possible D match to TRBD1 (6 bases). V was trimmed by 3 bases and J by 6 bases, leaving 12 bases between them. The V gene's germline CDR1 is MGHDK and CDR2 SYGVNS. The CDR3 covers 15 residues. As DNA, the CDR3 is TGTGCCAGCAGTGATCCACAGGGATCTAATTCACCCCTCCACTTT. It codes for CASSDPQGSNSPLHF.

The V gene is TRBV5-1, the J gene TRBJ2-2, with D unresolved. Germline lookup yields CDR1 SGHRS and CDR2 YFSETQ. There are 12 residues in the CDR3. V was clipped by 4 bases and J by 3 bases, with 4 bases between them. The CDR3 is CASSPDTGELFF. CDR3 coding DNA: TGCGCCAGCAGCCCGGACACCGGGGAGCTGTTTTTT.

The genes are TRBV9 and TRBJ1-2; 7 bases line up with TRBD1. J was trimmed by 3 bases and V by 3 bases; bases with no gene match: 5. The CDR3 extends over 14 amino acids. Germline values: CDR1 SGDLS, CDR2 YYNGEE. In nucleotides, the CDR3 is TGTGCCAGCAGCGCACGGGACAGCTACTATGGCTACACCTTC. It translates to CASSARDSYYGYTF.